Given below is one TCR beta chain in context. Trimming removed 3 bases from V and 1 base from J, with 12 bases in between. Germline V gene data show CDR1 as MGHRA and CDR2 as YSYEKL. This CDR3 region has 15 residues. This sample is part of a study of blood T cell repertoires in COVID-19. Study-wide context: Sites in the United States, Italy and Spain provided acute and convalescent COVID-19 samples. From T cells, B-cell-depleted T cells, or PBMCs came the material, which was cDNA or gDNA.

In the study's own analysis: From reference gene primer amplification, estimates of nucleated cell counts were derived. The data were produced by immunoSEQ multiplex PCR, yet TCRdb's version contains in-frame clones alone and is incomplete. V and J calls and clone size are given by that table; D and trimming were obtained from the DNA. The sample holds approximately 75,000 clones, about four fifths seen once. The receptor was isolated from a human donor in a cohort sampled during active COVID-19. The sequenced sample was peripheral blood. The V and J genes are TRBV4-1 and TRBJ1-1; a weak D match, TRBD1 (5 bases). For the CDR3, the DNA is TGCGCCAGCAGCCACCCGGGGGGATCGAACACTGAAGCTTTCTTT. This codes for CASSHPGGSNTEAFF.